The 11 T cell receptor beta chains presented below share a single source sample, sequenced in a study of cytomegalovirus exposure and HLA in healthy donors. PCR primers comprised 60 Vbeta and 13 Jbeta primers. Assay: immunoSEQ multiplex PCR; the TCRdb copy retains only in-frame clones and omits some. The sample lists about 190,000 clones, approximately 84% occurring once. The source material was PBMCs. These receptors came from a middle-aged man in good health and CMV-seronegative.

The chain joins TRBV5-5 to TRBJ2-1; 7 positions agree with TRBD1. The CDR3 is made up of 14 amino acids. Germline CDR1 is SGHKS and CDR2 is YYEKEE (reference sequence). V shed 5 bases and J 5 bases; nucleotides not matched to a gene: 7. CDR3 nucleotide sequence: TGTGCCAGCAGATTTGACAGGGCCGACAATGAGCAGTTCTTC. It specifies CASRFDRADNEQFF.

The chain links TRBV9 to TRBJ1-5; no definite D call. The V end lost 0 bases, the J end lost 8 bases, and 15 bases lay between the germline ends. CDR3 length equals 15 residues. Germline V gene sequence: CDR1 SGDLS, CDR2 YYNGEE. CDR3 in DNA: TGTGCCAGCAGCGTAGACGGGAGCAATAACGAGCCCCAGCATTTT. It specifies CASSVDGSNNEPQHF.

The chain joins TRBV7-9 to TRBJ1-5; D not certain. Deletions cut 5 bases from V and 4 bases from J, with 9 bases between. The CDR3 has 13 residues. Germline V gives CDR1 SEHNR, CDR2 FQNEAQ (reference sequence). The CDR3: CASSRGENQPQHF. Here the CDR3 DNA reads TGTGCCAGCAGCCGGGGAGAAAATCAGCCCCAGCATTTT.

This clone was counted once. This rearrangement joins TRBV29-1 to TRBJ1-1; D call uncertain. With 6 bases removed from V and 1 base from J, the gap between germline ends came to 12 bases. This CDR3 has 13 amino acids. Germline loops: CDR1 SQVTM, CDR2 ANQGSEA. Here the CDR3 DNA reads TGCAGCGTGTTGACAAACGGGAACACTGAAGCTTTCTTT. Translation gives CSVLTNGNTEAFF. The full variable domain, completed using reference TRBV29-1 and TRBJ1-1, is SAVISQKPSRDICQRGTSLTIQCQVDSQVTMMFWYRQQPGQSLTLIATANQGSEATYESGFVIDKFPISRPNLTFSTLTVSNMSPEDSSIYLCSVLTNGNTEAFFGQGTRLTVV.

For the CDR3, the DNA is TGTGCCAGCAGCTTAGCAGTGGGACAGGGGAGATCACCCCTCCACTTT. Translating it yields CASSLAVGQGRSPLHF. The rearrangement uses TRBV7-9 and TRBJ1-6; 10 bases fit TRBD1. V lost 0 bases to trimming and J lost 10 bases; unmatched junction nucleotides: 6. The germline gives CDR1 SEHNR, CDR2 FQNEAQ (reference sequence). This CDR3 has 16 residues.

The rearrangement uses TRBV2 and TRBJ2-2, with TRBD2 matching over 8 bases. The CDR3 is 15 residues long. CDR1 SNHLY and CDR2 FYNNEI come from the germline V gene. V lost 2 bases, J lost 5 bases, and 4 bases stayed unmatched. CDR3 DNA: TGTGCCAGCAGTGAACGGGGGGGAGGGACCGGGGAGCTGTTTTTT. Residues: CASSERGGGTGELFF.

The chain combines TRBV13 with TRBJ1-2; TRBD1 matches at 7 bases. J was trimmed by 5 bases and V by 2 bases; bases with no gene match: 8. This CDR3 contains 15 residues. Germline CDR1 and CDR2: PRHDT and FYEKMQ (reference sequence). The CDR3 region is CASSLYSGQRYGYTF. The CDR3 DNA reads TGTGCCAGCAGCTTATATTCGGGACAGAGATATGGCTACACCTTC.

This chain links TRBV20-1 with TRBJ1-2; D is undetermined. Germline loops: CDR1 DFQATT, CDR2 SNEGSKA (reference sequence). V lost 5 bases to trimming and J lost 6 bases, with 7 bases between them. This CDR3 is built from 10 residues. CDR3 region: CSAFGDGYTF. CDR3 nucleotides: TGCAGTGCTTTCGGGGATGGCTACACCTTC.

The gene calls are TRBV2 and TRBJ2-7, with D maybe TRBD1 (6 bases). V lost 3 bases to trimming and J lost 4 bases, with 7 bases between them. Per germline, CDR1 SNHLY and CDR2 FYNNEI. This CDR3 has 12 residues. Here the CDR3 DNA reads TGTGCCAGCAGTGACAGGGGTTACGAGCAGTACTTC. Protein sequence: CASSDRGYEQYF.

The gene calls are TRBV28 and TRBJ2-5, with D uncertain. The V and J ends lost 10 bases and 2 bases respectively, with 11 bases between them. Germline V gives CDR1 MDHEN, CDR2 SYDVKM. This CDR3 region has 12 residues. This chain's CDR3 is CATEKIQETQYF. The CDR3 region has the DNA TGTGCCACCGAGAAGATTCAAGAGACCCAGTACTTC.

This rearrangement joins TRBV7-6 to TRBJ2-6; no definite D call. Trimming removed 5 bases at V and 0 bases at J, with 11 bases between. Germline V gene lookup returns CDR1 SGHVS and CDR2 FNYEAQ. There are 16 residues in the CDR3. This CDR3 is CASSAGASSGANVLTF. CDR3 sequence (DNA): TGTGCCAGCAGCGCTGGAGCTAGCTCTGGGGCCAACGTCCTGACTTTC. Full variable domain (outside the CDR3, taken from reference TRBV7-6 and TRBJ2-6): GAGVSQSPRYKVTKRGQDVALRCDPISGHVSLYWYRQALGQGPEFLTYFNYEAQQDKSGLPNDRFSAERPEGSISTLTIQRTEQRDSAMYRCASSAGASSGANVLTFGAGSRLTVL.